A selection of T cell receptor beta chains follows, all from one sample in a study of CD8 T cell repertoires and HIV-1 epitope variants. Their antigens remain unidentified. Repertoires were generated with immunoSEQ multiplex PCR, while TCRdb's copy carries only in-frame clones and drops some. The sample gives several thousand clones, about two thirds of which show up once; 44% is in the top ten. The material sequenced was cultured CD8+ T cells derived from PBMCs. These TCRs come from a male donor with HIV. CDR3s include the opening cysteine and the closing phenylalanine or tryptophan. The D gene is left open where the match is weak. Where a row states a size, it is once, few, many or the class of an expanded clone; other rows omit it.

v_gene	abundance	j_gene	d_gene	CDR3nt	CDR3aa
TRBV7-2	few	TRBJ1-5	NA	TGTGCCAGCAGCTCGGAGGGCTATAGCAATCAGCCCCAGCATTTT	CASSSEGYSNQPQHF
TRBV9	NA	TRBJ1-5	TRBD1	TGTGCCAGCAGCGTCGGGACAGGGTTTCTTCAGCCCCAGCATTTT	CASSVGTGFLQPQHF
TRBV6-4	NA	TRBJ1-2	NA	TGTGCCAGCAGTGTCGAGCCGGGACAAAGCTATGGCTACACCTTC	CASSVEPGQSYGYTF
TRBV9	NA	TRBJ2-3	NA	TGTGCCAGCAAGAGTACAGGGAGCACAGATACGCAGTATTTT	CASKSTGSTDTQYF
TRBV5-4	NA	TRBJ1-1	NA	TGCGCCAGCAGCCAAGATGTTGGGCAGGGGAACACTGAAGCTTTCTTT	CASSQDVGQGNTEAFF
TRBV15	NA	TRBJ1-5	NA	TGTGCCACCAGCAGAGCGGAAGATCAGCCCCAGCATTTT	CATSRAEDQPQHF
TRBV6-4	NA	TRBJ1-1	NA	TGTGCCAGCAGTGAAACCCCTGGACAGATGAACACTGAAGCTTTCTTT	CASSETPGQMNTEAFF
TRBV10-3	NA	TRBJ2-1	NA	TGTGCCATCAGTGTCACGGATGGGGAGCAGTTCTTC	CAISVTDGEQFF
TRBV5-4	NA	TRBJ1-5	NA	TGTGCCAGCAGCTTGGACAATCAGCCCCAGCATTTT	CASSLDNQPQHF
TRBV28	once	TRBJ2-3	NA	TGTGCCAGCAGTTGGACAGCCGCAGATACGCAGTATTTT	CASSWTAADTQYF
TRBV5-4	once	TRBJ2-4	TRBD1	TGTGCCAGCAGCCCCCCGGACAGGGGGGACATTCAGTACTTC	CASSPPDRGDIQYF
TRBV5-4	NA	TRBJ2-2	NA	TGTGCCAGCAGCTTGGGTCGGGGCGCGAACACCGGGGAGCTGTTTTTT	CASSLGRGANTGELFF
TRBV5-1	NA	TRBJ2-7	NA	TGCGCCAGCAACCCCTCGGGGTTCCGGGACGAGCAGTACTTC	CASNPSGFRDEQYF
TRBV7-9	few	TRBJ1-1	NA	TGTGCCAGCAGCTCCCTCCGGGGAGAAACTGAAGCTTTCTTT	CASSSLRGETEAFF
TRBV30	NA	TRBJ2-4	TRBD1	TGTGCCTGGAGTGCGGGACAGGGGAAAAACATTCAGTACTTC	CAWSAGQGKNIQYF
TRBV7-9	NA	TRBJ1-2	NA	TGTGCCAGCAGCTACCCAACGACGGGGACTTATGGCTACACCTTC	CASSYPTTGTYGYTF